This entry concerns a single T cell receptor beta chain. This clone appeared a single time. What antigen it recognizes has not been identified. One base away there is no much larger clone; base qualities are not given. For CDR1 and CDR2, the germline V gene lists MNHNS and SASEGT. The CDR3 contains 15 residues, cysteine and phenylalanine counted. Just the 45-base CDR3 DNA is kept, in frame starting at base 1. V gives up 3 bases and J gives up 0 bases, and the segment between their germline ends measures 12 bases. The sample is drawn from a study of technical replicates of blood from several donors (dated by TCRdb to about 2017). Receptor amplification or capture employed the immunoSEQ multiplex PCR assay. What TCRdb holds here is the immuneACCESS table cut down to in-frame rearrangements. Part of the clones is not present; checked against another copy, under half of the missing clones reflect an unresolved V gene, and the others are unexplained. Within this sample are tens of thousands of clones, with approximately 96% of them counted one time only. Of the sample, under 0.5% falls within the top ten clones.

What was sequenced was T cells isolated from PBMCs. The chain is encoded by TRBV6-1 joined to TRBJ2-7, and TRBD1 may be the D gene, going by 6 matching bases. This clonotype originated in a human donor in good health. The nucleotide sequence is given as TGTGCCAGCAGTGATAACAGGGCCCCCTCCTACGAGCAGTACTTC. It translates to CASSDNRAPSYEQYF.